Here is one T cell receptor (beta chain) with its context. Its target is unknown. The record originates from a study of CD8 T cells in Susac syndrome. The CDR3 has 13 amino acids. The germline V gene encodes CDR1 MNHEY and CDR2 SVGAGI. V shed 8 bases and J shed 6 bases, with 16 bases lying between them. Study-level points and caveats: By the study's own acknowledgment, its TCR sequencing and HLA analysis included relatively few individuals.

Reverse transcription of roughly 0.45 to 1 ug RNA was performed with random hexamers. The authors amplified TCR beta CDR3 across 54 Vbeta and 13 Jbeta using immunoSEQ multiplex PCR. TCRdb re-derived calls from the immunoSEQ multiplex PCR reads in MiXCR, one entry per CDR3 protein. The table records fewer than 250,000 distinct CDR3 sequences, approximately 90% of them present only once. CD8+ and CD4+ T cells from blood underwent TCR beta sequencing, which was carried out in a high-throughput format. Negative isolation was used for CD8+ and CD4+ T cells, and FACS enrichment was applied to TEMRA cells.

The chain joins TRBV6-5 to TRBJ1-2; D is undetermined. The source of this sequence is a human donor with multiple sclerosis. The sample was CD8+ T cells from PBMCs. CDR3 in amino acids: CASWETQSNGYTF. The CDR3, as DNA: TGTGCCAGCTGGGAGACTCAATCGAATGGCTACACCTTC.